The 27 T cell receptor beta chains in this list originate from one sample, sequenced in a study of Graves' ophthalmopathy and Graves' hyperthyroidism. The sequenced template was RNA, covering the TCR beta CDR3 region. RT-PCR was first run with HTBI primers, then multiplex PCR in a second round. Each CDR3 protein gets one entry after TCRdb re-called the multiplex PCR reads with MiXCR. The sample lists just over 600,000 distinct CDR3 sequences, 20% to 25% occurring once. Material: peripheral blood. Receptors originate from a woman aged 18-35 years with stable Graves' hyperthyroidism. Some clones in this sample may be carry-over from other donors' samples.

This clonotype was detected ten times or more. V usage is TRBV20-1 and J usage is TRBJ2-2; no definite D call. The CDR3 runs to 15 residues. Between the trimmed V and J ends, which lost 6 bases and 1 base, there was a span of 15 bases. Germline V gene data show CDR1 as DFQATT and CDR2 as SNEGSKA (reference sequence). The CDR3 region is CSALPMPLNTGELFF. In DNA, the CDR3 is TGCAGTGCCCTCCCAATGCCCCTGAACACCGGGGAGCTGTTTTTT.

This clonotype was observed at least ten times. This chain connects TRBV12-5 to TRBJ2-2; D unclear. The CDR3 length is 14 residues. Trimming left V 2 bases short and J 9 bases short, with 13 bases between. From germline, CDR1 is LGHNT and CDR2 FRNRAP. The CDR3, as DNA: TGTGCTAGTGGTTTGCTCCCAGCGAGCCGGGAGCTGTTTTTT. This sequence encodes CASGLLPASRELFF. Variable domain in full (rest from reference TRBV12-5 and TRBJ2-2): DARVTQTPRHKVTEMGQEVTMRCQPILGHNTVFWYRQTMMQGLELLAYFRNRAPLDDSGMPKDRFSAEMPDATLATLKIQPSEPRDSAVYFCASGLLPASRELFFGEGSRLTVL.

In its sample, this clonotype was seen a few times. The V and J genes are TRBV12-3 or TRBV12-4 and TRBJ1-6; tentatively, D is TRBD1 (6 bases). The CDR3 runs 20 residues. Trimming removed 8 bases from V and 0 bases from J, with 26 bases in between. CDR3 in DNA: TGTGCCAGCCATGGGGGCTCGGGGGCCCTGAGGAGCTCCTATAATTCACCCCTCCACTTT. Amino acid sequence: CASHGGSGALRSSYNSPLHF.

The V call is TRBV10-2, the J call TRBJ2-7, with 12 positions matching TRBD1. The CDR3 has 13 amino acids. V lost 7 bases to trimming and J lost 4 bases; unmatched junction nucleotides: 2. Germline V CDR1 and CDR2: WSHSY, SAAADI. DNA for the CDR3: TGCGCCAGCAAGGGACAGGGGGCGTACGAGCAGTACTTC. Amino acids: CASKGQGAYEQYF.

This clonotype was counted between two and nine times. V gene TRBV2 combines with J gene TRBJ2-7; perhaps TRBD2 as D (5 bases). V lost 3 bases, J lost 6 bases, and 15 bases lay in between. The CDR3 runs 14 residues. CDR1 is SNHLY, CDR2 FYNNEI, per germline. CDR3 DNA: TGTGCCAGCAGTGAGAGGGTCCTAGTCGGCGAGCAGTACTTC. Its translation is CASSERVLVGEQYF.

In this sample, this clonotype turned up many times. This chain joins TRBV3-1 and TRBJ2-7; a possible D gene is TRBD1 (5 bases). Germline V CDR1 and CDR2: LGHDT, YNNKEL (reference sequence). This CDR3 has 12 amino acids. The germline V and J ends were trimmed by 1 base and 5 bases, with 6 bases remaining between them. The CDR3 here is CASSQVGDEQYF. Here the CDR3 DNA reads TGTGCCAGCAGCCAAGTAGGGGACGAGCAGTACTTC.

Ten or more counts support this clonotype. The genes are TRBV28 and TRBJ1-5, with TRBD1 as a possible D gene (6 bases). V lost 4 bases and J 2 bases, leaving 9 bases between the germline ends. This CDR3 is built from 14 residues. Germline V gene data show CDR1 as MDHEN and CDR2 as SYDVKM. The CDR3, as DNA: TGTGCCAGCAGTTGGGGGCGTGGCAATCAGCCCCAGCATTTT. Its translation is CASSWGRGNQPQHF.

J is TRBJ2-7 and V is TRBV7-2; 7 bases are shared with TRBD2. V was pared by 1 base and J by 7 bases, with 4 bases of the junction left unmatched. Per germline, CDR1 SGHTA and CDR2 FQGNSA. This CDR3 is built from 13 residues. CDR3 in amino acids: CASSLEVGGEQYF. CDR3 DNA sequence: TGTGCCAGCAGCTTAGAAGTCGGGGGGGAGCAGTACTTC.

This clonotype occurred a few times. The chain recombines TRBV19 with TRBJ2-2; D not certain. This CDR3 has 13 residues. V was clipped by 2 bases and J by 5 bases, with 6 bases between them. Germline loops: CDR1 LNHDA, CDR2 SQIVND (reference sequence). The chain's CDR3 is CASSITETGELFF. The CDR3 DNA sequence: TGTGCCAGTAGTATAACAGAAACCGGGGAGCTGTTTTTT.

The table lists this clonotype with many counts. The chain is built from TRBV29-1 and TRBJ1-2, with a tentative D call TRBD1 (5 bases). V lost 7 bases and J lost 4, with 19 bases in between. Germline values: CDR1 SQVTM, CDR2 ANQGSEA. The CDR3 loop spans 14 amino acids. The DNA for the CDR3 is TGCAGCGCCAATCAACAACCGGGGGGCTATGGCTACACCTTC. This codes for CSANQQPGGYGYTF.

This clonotype showed up many times. The chain links TRBV12-3 or TRBV12-4 to TRBJ1-5, with 10 bases lining up with TRBD1. The CDR3 length is 17 residues. Unmatched junction bases numbered 10, after V lost 2 bases and J lost 6 bases. As DNA, the CDR3 is TGTGCCAGCAGTTTAAAGAAAGGACAGGGGGTGGGTCAGCCCCAGCATTTT. It is translated as CASSLKKGQGVGQPQHF.

Details on this clonotype: A much larger clone differs from this one at a single base, so this may be a read error. J is TRBJ2-7 and V is TRBV7-9; D call uncertain. This CDR3 is built from 15 residues. The germline V gene encodes CDR1 SEHNR and CDR2 FQNEAQ (reference sequence). The CDR3 nucleotides read TGTGCCAGCATCTTAGGTGACCCAGGCGGCAACGAGCAGTACTTC. Amino acid sequence: CASILGDPGGNEQYF. Combining the CDR3 with reference TRBV7-9 and TRBJ2-7 gives the whole variable domain DTGVSQNPRHKITKRGQNVTFRCDPISEHNRLYWYRQTLGQGPEFLTYFQNEAQLEKSRLLSDRFSAERPKGSFSTLEIQRTEQGDSAMYLCASILGDPGGNEQYFGPGTRLTVT.

This clonotype was seen many times. The V gene is TRBV12-3 or TRBV12-4, the J gene TRBJ1-1; D might be TRBD1 (5 bases). With 6 bases removed from V and 2 bases from J, the gap between germline ends came to 16 bases. The CDR3 length is 15 residues. CDR3 sequence reads: CASSLRGAGNTEAFF. DNA for the CDR3: TGTGCCAGCAGCTTAAGAGGGGCGGGCAACACTGAAGCTTTCTTT.

The table lists this clonotype with many counts. The rearrangement links TRBV11-2 to TRBJ1-2, with TRBD1 matching 8 bases. Per germline, CDR1 SGHAT and CDR2 FQNNGV. With 4 bases clipped from V and 4 bases from J, the junction kept 11 bases outside the gene matches. The CDR3 runs to 16 residues. Here the CDR3 reads CASSSNQGAGGYGYTF. CDR3 bases: TGTGCCAGCAGCTCGAACCAGGGGGCCGGGGGCTATGGCTACACCTTC.

In this sample, this clonotype turned up many times. The chain uses TRBV7-2 and TRBJ1-1; the match to TRBD1 covers 8 bases. Germline CDR1 is SGHTA and CDR2 is FQGNSA. CDR3 length equals 14 residues. V was clipped by 1 base and J by 4 bases; unmatched bases: 2. Here the CDR3 reads CASSLVTGGTEAFF. The CDR3 coding sequence is TGTGCCAGCAGCTTAGTTACAGGGGGCACTGAAGCTTTCTTT.

Ten or more counts support this clonotype. The chain employs TRBV19 and TRBJ1-5; 8 bases are shared with TRBD1. CDR1 and CDR2 from the germline V gene are LNHDA and SQIVND (reference sequence). With V trimmed by 2 bases and J by 4 bases, 7 bases remained unmatched. The CDR3 has 16 residues. This CDR3 is CASSIPQGAGNQPQHF. The CDR3 nucleotides are TGTGCCAGTAGTATACCTCAGGGGGCGGGAAATCAGCCCCAGCATTTT.

The chain couples TRBV12-3 or TRBV12-4 to TRBJ2-5, with D possibly being TRBD1 (6 bases). The CDR3 loop spans 16 amino acids. Trimming cost V 4 bases and J 3 bases, with 18 bases left between them. The CDR3 DNA follows: TGTGCCAGCAGTTCGAACAGGGTAGGGGGAAAAGAGACCCAGTACTTC. It is translated as CASSSNRVGGKETQYF.

This clonotype was seen ten or more times. V gene TRBV12-3 or TRBV12-4 combines with J gene TRBJ1-2; D gene uncertain. There are 13 residues in the CDR3. V was clipped by 3 bases and J by 0 bases, with 5 bases between them. CDR3 sequence reads: CASSLKPNYGYTF. The CDR3 nucleotides read TGTGCCAGCAGTTTGAAACCTAACTATGGCTACACCTTC.

Ten or more counts support this clonotype. V and J are TRBV6-2 or TRBV6-3 and TRBJ1-2, with no clear D. V was pared by 6 bases and J by 8 bases, with 16 bases between. CDR1 and CDR2 (germline): MNHEY, SVGEGT. The CDR3 is 13 residues long. The CDR3 DNA reads TGTGCCAGCAGCCCAAATTTAGCTACGGGCTACACCTTC. It codes for CASSPNLATGYTF.

The chain is built from TRBV5-1 and TRBJ1-2; 7 bases align to TRBD1. V gave up 1 base and J gave up 4 bases; unmatched junction bases: 10. This CDR3 contains 16 residues. CDR1 and CDR2 from the germline V gene are SGHRS and YFSETQ. The CDR3 sequence: CASSLTSGRGVYGYTF. The DNA for the CDR3 is TGCGCCAGCAGCTTGACCTCGGGCAGGGGGGTCTATGGCTACACCTTC.

The CDR3 DNA reads TGCAGTGCTCTGCGTGGGGGTTCTTGGCTCAACTATGGCTACACCTTC. The encoded protein is CSALRGGSWLNYGYTF. This chain joins TRBV20-1 and TRBJ1-2; a possible D gene is TRBD1 (5 bases). Germline V gives CDR1 DFQATT, CDR2 SNEGSKA (reference sequence). The CDR3 is 16 amino acids. The germline V and J ends were trimmed by 5 bases and 2 bases, with 21 bases remaining between them.

This clonotype occurred many times. V and J are TRBV30 and TRBJ1-5; D is unclear. CDR3 length equals 12 residues. Trimming left V 5 bases short and J 4 bases short, with 9 bases between. Looked up from germline, CDR1 is GTSNPN and CDR2 is SVGIG (reference sequence). This CDR3 is CAWGWPNQPQHF. The CDR3 DNA follows: TGTGCCTGGGGATGGCCTAATCAGCCCCAGCATTTT.

This clonotype was seen ten or more times. V gene TRBV7-3 combines with J gene TRBJ1-2; 11 bases map to TRBD1. The ends lost 5 bases at V and 3 bases at J; junction bases unmatched: 8. CDR1 is SGHTA, CDR2 FQGTGA, per germline. The CDR3 extends over 16 amino acids. CDR3 region: CASSKGGTGGDYGYTF. The CDR3 DNA sequence: TGTGCCAGCAGCAAAGGAGGGACAGGGGGTGACTATGGCTACACCTTC.

This clonotype was recorded at least ten times. The chain couples TRBV2 to TRBJ2-5; tentative D call: TRBD2 (5 bases). Germline loops: CDR1 SNHLY, CDR2 FYNNEI. The V gene lost 4 bases and the J gene lost 2 bases, with 17 bases spanning the gap. The CDR3 spans 16 residues. For the CDR3, the DNA is TGTGCCAGCAGTGGTATTTCTGGGAGAACTCAAGAGACCCAGTACTTC. Its translation: CASSGISGRTQETQYF.

This clonotype was counted many times. The chain recombines TRBV15 with TRBJ2-7; D remains unclear. Germline V gene lookup returns CDR1 LNHNV and CDR2 YYDKDF (reference sequence). V lost 2 bases and J 2 bases, leaving 7 bases between the germline ends. The CDR3 totals 13 residues. CDR3 in amino acids: CATSRRATYEQYF. In DNA form, the CDR3 reads TGTGCCACCAGCAGAAGGGCTACCTACGAGCAGTACTTC.

Only a few counts were recorded for this clonotype. The CDR3 nucleotides read TGTGCCAGCAGTTTAACGGCGGACCCCGTTATAACTGAAGCTTTCTTT. Its protein is CASSLTADPVITEAFF. This sequence joins TRBV28 and TRBJ1-1; D gene uncertain. The CDR3 spans 16 residues. Trimming left V 2 bases short and J 5 bases short, with 18 bases between. Germline loops: CDR1 MDHEN, CDR2 SYDVKM.

This clonotype was detected ten times or more. The chain recombines TRBV6-5 with TRBJ2-7, with 7 bases identical to TRBD2. The CDR3 is 16 residues long. V lost 5 bases to trimming and J lost 1 base; unmatched junction nucleotides: 11. Looked up from germline, CDR1 is MNHEY and CDR2 is SVGAGI. The DNA of the CDR3 is TGTGCCAGCAGTAGCACCACGGGGGGAGGATCCTACGAGCAGTACTTC. It is translated as CASSSTTGGGSYEQYF.